This is a list of T cell receptor beta chains from one sample in a study of Graves' ophthalmopathy and Graves' hyperthyroidism. One entry per CDR3 protein, called by TCRdb with MiXCR from the multiplex PCR reads. This sample yields under 350,000 distinct CDR3 sequences, of which roughly a sixth are seen a single time; over 9% belongs to the top ten. The sequenced material came from peripheral blood. The receptors were sampled from an adult man with Graves' ophthalmopathy. Each CDR3 is given with its conserved first and last residue. Fields, in order: J gene, D gene, clone size, V gene, CDR3 protein, CDR3 DNA. D genes are given only for firm matches. Expanded clones get a size class; other rows say once, few or many, or leave the size out.

TRBJ1-1 | . | many | TRBV10-3 | CAISDNNPNTEAFF | TGTGCCATCAGTGATAACAACCCGAACACTGAAGCTTTCTTT
TRBJ1-2 | . | many | TRBV20-1 | CSARDTDRSGYGYTF | TGCAGTGCTAGAGATACCGACAGGAGCGGGTATGGCTACACCTTC
TRBJ2-7 | TRBD2 | . | TRBV28 | CASSTPGLVYEQYF | TGTGCCAGCAGTACACCGGGACTAGTGTACGAGCAGTACTTC
TRBJ2-7 | . | many | TRBV19 | CASSFNRASYEQYF | TGTGCCAGTAGTTTTAACAGGGCATCCTACGAGCAGTACTTC
TRBJ1-6 | . | many | TRBV7-2 | CASSLEGIGNSPLHF | TGTGCCAGCAGCTTAGAGGGAATTGGTAATTCACCCCTCCACTTT
TRBJ1-5 | . | many | TRBV28 | CASIRDSSGRSNQPQHF | TGTGCCAGCATTCGGGATAGTTCGGGGCGTAGCAATCAGCCCCAGCATTTT
TRBJ1-1 | TRBD1 | many | TRBV6-5 | CASSWTGENTEAFF | TGTGCCAGCAGCTGGACAGGCGAGAACACTGAAGCTTTCTTT
TRBJ1-6 | . | many | TRBV24-1 | CATSARGNSPLHF | TGTGCCACCAGTGCGAGGGGTAATTCACCCCTCCACTTT
TRBJ2-2 | . | many | TRBV29-1 | CSAQGELNTGELFF | TGCAGCGCCCAAGGAGAGCTGAACACCGGGGAGCTGTTTTTT
TRBJ1-2 | . | many | TRBV6-1 | CASSEQNYGYTF | TGTGCCAGCAGTGAACAGAACTATGGCTACACCTTC
TRBJ1-1 | . | many | TRBV6-2/TRBV6-3 | CASSYSGRNYEAFF | TGTGCCAGCAGTTACTCTGGACGGAATTATGAAGCTTTCTTT
TRBJ2-7 | . | many | TRBV7-2 | CASSPAGGAYEQYF | TGTGCCAGCAGCCCCGCCGGGGGTGCCTACGAGCAGTACTTC
TRBJ1-2 | . | many | TRBV30 | CASTPWTAGDYGYTF | TGTGCCTCCACTCCCTGGACGGCCGGCGACTATGGCTACACCTTC
TRBJ2-5 | . | many | TRBV29-1 | CSVEIRTEQETQYF | TGCAGCGTTGAAATTCGGACGGAACAAGAGACCCAGTACTTC
TRBJ2-2 | . | many | TRBV13 | CASSPGRTRRNRTWIGELFF | TGTGCCAGCAGCCCCGGTCGAACTAGGAGGAATAGAACTTGGATCGGGGAGCTGTTTTTT
TRBJ1-2 | TRBD1 | many | TRBV6-5 | CASRLDRGYGYTF | TGTGCCAGCAGACTAGACAGGGGCTATGGCTACACCTTC
TRBJ2-3 | . | many | TRBV12-3/TRBV12-4 | CASSISRQDTQYF | TGTGCCAGCAGCATCTCCCGCCAGGATACGCAGTATTTT
TRBJ2-7 | TRBD1 | many | TRBV6-5 | CASSTLPGQGAYEQYF | TGTGCCAGCAGTACCCTACCGGGACAGGGGGCCTACGAGCAGTACTTC
TRBJ1-1 | . | many | TRBV15 | CATSEVGGLNTEAFF | TGTGCCACCAGCGAGGTGGGGGGACTGAACACTGAAGCTTTCTTT
TRBJ1-2 | . | many | TRBV30 | CAWSGLRGYTF | TGTGCCTGGAGCGGCCTCCGGGGCTACACCTTC
TRBJ1-2 | . | few | TRBV29-1 | CSVGRKDKSYGYTF | TGCAGCGTTGGGAGAAAGGACAAATCCTATGGCTACACCTTC
TRBJ2-5 | TRBD2 | many | TRBV6-5 | CASRLRGGRGETQYF | TGTGCCAGCAGATTACGGGGGGGCCGAGGGGAGACCCAGTACTTC
TRBJ2-5 | TRBD2 | . | TRBV11-3 | CASSLGTSGNQETQYF | TGTGCCAGCAGTTTAGGGACTAGCGGCAACCAAGAGACCCAGTACTTC
TRBJ2-7 | . | many | TRBV6-5 | CASSPPSRLAEQYF | TGTGCCAGCAGTCCTCCGTCCCGCCTTGCCGAGCAGTACTTC
TRBJ2-7 | . | many | TRBV20-1 | CSAEGADSSYEQYF | TGCAGTGCGGAAGGGGCAGACTCCTCCTACGAGCAGTACTTC
TRBJ1-2 | . | many | TRBV30 | CAWSSGASGYTF | TGTGCCTGGAGTTCGGGGGCGAGTGGCTACACCTTC
TRBJ1-1 | . | many | TRBV15 | CATSRDGGGPMNTEAFF | TGTGCCACCAGCAGAGACGGCGGGGGACCCATGAACACTGAAGCTTTCTTT
TRBJ1-2 | TRBD1 | . | TRBV29-1 | CSVRDRGYGYTF | TGCAGCGTTCGGGACAGGGGCTATGGCTACACCTTC
TRBJ1-6 | . | many | TRBV6-1 | CASSARYREPINSPLHF | TGTGCCAGCAGTGCACGCTACAGGGAGCCTATAAATTCACCCCTCCACTTT
TRBJ2-7 | TRBD1 | many | TRBV6-2/TRBV6-3 | CASRQGTAYEQYF | TGTGCCAGCAGACAGGGGACGGCCTACGAGCAGTACTTC
TRBJ2-7 | TRBD1 | many | TRBV6-1 | CASRGQGADEQYF | TGTGCCAGCCGAGGACAGGGGGCGGATGAGCAGTACTTC
TRBJ2-7 | . | once | TRBV6-5 | CASSSPDYEQYF | TGTGCCAGCAGTTCCCCCGACTACGAGCAGTACTTC
TRBJ1-1 | . | few | TRBV12-3/TRBV12-4 | CASSTTAETAAFF | TGTGCCAGCAGCACGACAGCGGAGACGGCAGCTTTCTTT
TRBJ2-7 | . | many | TRBV20-1 | CSASLPGPQYEQYF | TGCAGTGCTAGTCTACCGGGACCGCAATACGAGCAGTACTTC
TRBJ2-2 | . | many | TRBV19 | CATNNRDHTGELFF | TGTGCCACTAATAACAGGGACCACACCGGGGAGCTGTTTTTT
TRBJ2-7 | . | . | TRBV28 | CASSITGGQYF | TGTGCCAGCAGTATAACAGGTGGGCAGTACTTC
TRBJ2-7 | . | many | TRBV6-5 | CASSYSYRVTYEQYF | TGTGCCAGCAGTTACTCGTACAGGGTCACCTACGAGCAGTACTTC
TRBJ1-5 | . | many | TRBV19 | CASSPRGRDSNQPQHF | TGTGCCAGTAGTCCCCGCGGCCGGGATAGCAATCAGCCCCAGCATTTT
TRBJ1-1 | . | few | TRBV12-3/TRBV12-4 | CASSLLDGAFF | TGTGCCAGCAGTTTATTGGATGGAGCTTTCTTT
TRBJ2-4 | TRBD1 | many | TRBV6-5 | CASSYGTRQGEPKNIQYF | TGTGCCAGCAGTTACGGGACCCGACAGGGGGAACCCAAAAACATTCAGTACTTC
TRBJ2-7 | . | many | TRBV28 | CASRDDLGYEQYF | TGTGCCAGCAGGGATGATCTAGGTTACGAGCAGTACTTC
TRBJ2-7 | . | many | TRBV4-1 | CASSQDIPGGRAPEQYF | TGCGCCAGCAGCCAAGATATCCCGGGTGGCAGGGCCCCCGAGCAGTACTTC
TRBJ2-7 | TRBD1 | . | TRBV12-3/TRBV12-4 | CASRMTGYYEQYF | TGTGCCAGCAGGATGACAGGGTACTACGAGCAGTACTTC
TRBJ2-2 | . | . | TRBV7-8 | CAISLVPGTPTGELFF | TGTGCCATCAGCTTAGTTCCGGGGACACCCACCGGGGAGCTGTTTTTT
TRBJ1-2 | TRBD1 | many | TRBV20-1 | CSALDRDRGWYGYTF | TGCAGCGCCCTTGATAGGGACAGGGGATGGTATGGCTACACCTTC
TRBJ2-2 | . | many | TRBV19 | CASSWTSPGELFF | TGTGCCAGTAGTTGGACGTCGCCCGGGGAGCTGTTTTTT
TRBJ1-6 | TRBD1 | many | TRBV5-1 | CASSLDRDRGSYNSPLHF | TGCGCCAGCAGCTTAGACCGGGACAGGGGGTCCTATAATTCACCCCTCCACTTT
TRBJ2-2 | . | many | TRBV4-2 | CAAAGVTGELFF | TGTGCCGCGGCCGGCGTGACCGGGGAGCTGTTTTTT
TRBJ2-7 | . | many | TRBV20-1 | CSARDIRAYEQYF | TGCAGTGCTAGAGATATACGGGCCTACGAGCAGTACTTC
TRBJ2-7 | . | . | TRBV15 | CATSRRAGSYEQYF | TGTGCCACCAGCAGACGGGCCGGCTCCTACGAGCAGTACTTC
TRBJ2-2 | . | . | TRBV30 | CAWSGDWVLEGELFF | TGTGCCTGGAGCGGCGACTGGGTCCTGGAGGGGGAGCTGTTTTTT
TRBJ1-1 | . | many | TRBV7-6 | CASSRPGTVEAFF | TGTGCCAGCAGCCGTCCCGGGACGGTTGAAGCTTTCTTT
TRBJ2-1 | TRBD1 | many | TRBV11-2 | CASSWDRGQAEQFF | TGTGCCAGCAGCTGGGACAGGGGGCAGGCTGAGCAGTTCTTC
TRBJ2-4 | TRBD2 | many | TRBV7-2 | CASSSRTRKNIQYF | TGTGCCAGCAGCTCTCGGACTAGGAAAAACATTCAGTACTTC
TRBJ2-7 | TRBD2 | many | TRBV11-2 | CASSLDRGVLAAEQYF | TGTGCCAGCAGCTTAGATCGAGGGGTACTAGCGGCCGAGCAGTACTTC